The 6 T cell receptor beta chains below were found in one sample sequenced in a study of blood T cells in healthy people across ages. A second PCR, run for about 6 to 11 cycles, used a sample-barcoded 5' primer plus a J-beta primer mix. TCRdb redid the calling of the 5' RACE reads with MiXCR, one entry per CDR3 protein. The profile shows about 650,000 distinct CDR3 sequences, around 32% of them singletons. Sequences were obtained from blood. All receptors derive from an elderly woman in good health.

V and J are TRBV12-3 or TRBV12-4 and TRBJ2-4; possibly TRBD1 for D (6 bases). The V and J ends lost 8 bases and 1 base respectively, with 15 bases between them. The CDR3 is made up of 15 amino acids. DNA for the CDR3: TGTGCCAGCCAATACAGGGATCAGGCCAAAAACATTCAGTACTTC. Translation: CASQYRDQAKNIQYF.

Only a few counts were recorded for this clonotype. A much larger clonotype is one base distant, so this may be a read error. Written as DNA, the CDR3 is TGTGCCAGCAGCTTCACTGCTATTCCGGGGGGGCAGTACTTC. Translating gives CASSFTAIPGGQYF. The V and J genes are TRBV7-3 and TRBJ2-5; the match to TRBD2 covers 8 bases. The V segment lost 3 bases and the J segment 11 bases; nucleotides outside the gene matches: 11. CDR3 length: 14 residues. Per germline, CDR1 SGHTA and CDR2 FQGTGA.

The chain uses TRBV27 and TRBJ2-1, with 13 bases matching TRBD2. CDR1 is MNHEY, CDR2 SMNVEV, per germline (reference sequence). This CDR3 has 18 amino acids. After removal of 2 bases from V and 7 bases from J, the junction contained 11 bases not matched to a gene. The DNA of the CDR3 is TGTGCCAGCAGTTTAAGCTCTAGAGGACTAGCGGGAGTGAATGAGCAGTTCTTC. Residues: CASSLSSRGLAGVNEQFF.

A note on this clonotype: Just one base apart from a much larger clone, this may be a read error. The rearrangement links TRBV9 to TRBJ2-4; TRBD1 might be the D (6 bases). The DNA matches TRBJ2-7 better at its end, which makes the J call doubtful. This CDR3 has 15 residues. Germline CDR1 and CDR2: SGDLS and YYNGEE. The DNA for the CDR3 is TGTGTCAGCAGCGTAGCTCAGGGGCCGACCTACGAGCAGTACTTC. Its translation is CVSSVAQGPTYEQYF.

Remarks on this clonotype: A junction end diverges from the germline sequence, so it may reflect a read error. The rearrangement uses TRBV5-1 and TRBJ2-1; D remains ambiguous. Per the germline V gene, CDR1 is SGHRS and CDR2 is YFSETQ. This CDR3 is 12 amino acids long. The CDR3 nucleotides read TGCGCCGGCAGCTTGGTAGCACGCGAGCAGTTCTTC. Residues: CAGSLVAREQFF.

Many counts were recorded for this clonotype. This chain joins TRBV3-1 and TRBJ2-7, with D perhaps TRBD1 (6 bases). The CDR3 has 15 residues. The V and J ends lost 2 bases and 3 bases respectively, with 14 bases between them. CDR1 and CDR2 from the germline V gene are LGHDT and YNNKEL (reference sequence). The CDR3 spells CASSQSRDTFYEQYF. In DNA, the CDR3 is TGTGCCAGCAGCCAAAGCCGGGACACATTCTACGAGCAGTACTTC.